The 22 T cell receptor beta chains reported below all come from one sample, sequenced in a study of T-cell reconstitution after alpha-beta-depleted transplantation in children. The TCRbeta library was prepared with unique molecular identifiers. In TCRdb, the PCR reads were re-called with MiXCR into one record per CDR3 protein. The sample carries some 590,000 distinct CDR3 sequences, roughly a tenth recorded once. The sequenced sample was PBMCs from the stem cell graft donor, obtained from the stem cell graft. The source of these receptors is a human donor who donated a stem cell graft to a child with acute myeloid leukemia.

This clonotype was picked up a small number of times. As DNA, the CDR3 is TGTGCCAGCAGTGAGGGGGAGATTGTTATGAACACTGAAGCTTTCTTT. As protein: CASSEGEIVMNTEAFF. The chain recombines TRBV27 with TRBJ1-1; a possible D gene is TRBD1 (6 bases). Trimming took off 5 bases at V and 0 bases at J, with 16 bases between the two ends. The CDR3 has 16 amino acids. The germline V gene has CDR1 MNHEY and CDR2 SMNVEV (reference sequence).

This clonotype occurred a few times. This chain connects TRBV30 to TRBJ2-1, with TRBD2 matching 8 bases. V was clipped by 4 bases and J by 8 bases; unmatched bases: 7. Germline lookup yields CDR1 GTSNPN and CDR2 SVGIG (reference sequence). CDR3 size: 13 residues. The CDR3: CAWTASGSHEQFF. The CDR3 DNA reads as TGTGCCTGGACGGCAAGCGGGAGTCATGAGCAGTTCTTC.

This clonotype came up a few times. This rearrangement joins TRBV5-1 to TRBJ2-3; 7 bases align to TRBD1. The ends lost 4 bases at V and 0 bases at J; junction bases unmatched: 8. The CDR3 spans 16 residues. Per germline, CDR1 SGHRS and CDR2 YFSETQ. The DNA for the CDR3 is TGCGCCAGCAGCGCCGGAGGACAGGCCAGCACAGATACGCAGTATTTT. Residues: CASSAGGQASTDTQYF.

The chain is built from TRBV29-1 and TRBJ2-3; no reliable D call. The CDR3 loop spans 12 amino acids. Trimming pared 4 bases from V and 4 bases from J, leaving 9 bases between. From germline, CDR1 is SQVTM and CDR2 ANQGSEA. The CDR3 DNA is TGCAGCGTTGGGGGTATGGCAGATACGCAGTATTTT. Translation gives CSVGGMADTQYF.

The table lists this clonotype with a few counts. CDR3 loop: CAISESPGSSVQTGGRNTQYF. Here the CDR3 DNA reads TGTGCCATCAGTGAGTCGCCTGGGAGCTCGGTCCAAACAGGGGGAAGGAATACGCAGTATTTT. J is TRBJ2-3 and V is TRBV10-3; 8 nucleotides agree with TRBD1. Trimming took 0 bases from V and 7 from J; bases not matched to a gene: 24. The CDR3 has 21 residues. The germline gives CDR1 ENHRY, CDR2 SYGVKD.

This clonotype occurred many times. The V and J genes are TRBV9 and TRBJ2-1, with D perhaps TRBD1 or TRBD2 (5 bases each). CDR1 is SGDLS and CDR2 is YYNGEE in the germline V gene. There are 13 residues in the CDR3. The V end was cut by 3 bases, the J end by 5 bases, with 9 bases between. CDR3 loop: CASSEGPHNEQFF. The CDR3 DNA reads TGTGCCAGCAGCGAGGGACCGCACAATGAGCAGTTCTTC.

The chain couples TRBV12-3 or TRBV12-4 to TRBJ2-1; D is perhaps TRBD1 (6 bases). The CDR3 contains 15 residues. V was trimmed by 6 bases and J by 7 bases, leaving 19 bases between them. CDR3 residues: CASREDRNQGNEQFF. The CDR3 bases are TGTGCCAGCAGAGAAGACAGGAACCAAGGGAATGAGCAGTTCTTC.

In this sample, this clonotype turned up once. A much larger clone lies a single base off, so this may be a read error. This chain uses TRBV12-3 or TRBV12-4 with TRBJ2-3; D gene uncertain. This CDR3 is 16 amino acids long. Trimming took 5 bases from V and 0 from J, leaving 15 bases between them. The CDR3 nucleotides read TGTGCCAGCAGTCCCTACCAGAGCAGCAGCACAGATACGCAGTATTTT. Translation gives CASSPYQSSSTDTQYF.

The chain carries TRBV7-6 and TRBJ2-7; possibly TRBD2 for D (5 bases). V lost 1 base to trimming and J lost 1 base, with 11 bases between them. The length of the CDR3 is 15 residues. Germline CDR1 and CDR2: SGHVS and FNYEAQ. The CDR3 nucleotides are TGTGCCAGCAGCTTAGGGCCTAGCAAGTCCTACGAGCAGTACTTC. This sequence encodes CASSLGPSKSYEQYF.

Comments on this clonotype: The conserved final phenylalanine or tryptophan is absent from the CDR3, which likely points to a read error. CDR3 sequence reads: CASSSPRVGDTEAFL. DNA for the CDR3: TGTGCCAGCAGCTCTCCCCGGGTCGGGGACACTGAAGCTTTCCTT. The rearrangement uses TRBV7-9 and TRBJ1-1; D not certain. The length of the CDR3 is 15 residues. With 4 bases removed from V and 3 bases from J, the gap between germline ends came to 15 bases. CDR1 is SEHNR, CDR2 FQNEAQ, per germline (reference sequence).

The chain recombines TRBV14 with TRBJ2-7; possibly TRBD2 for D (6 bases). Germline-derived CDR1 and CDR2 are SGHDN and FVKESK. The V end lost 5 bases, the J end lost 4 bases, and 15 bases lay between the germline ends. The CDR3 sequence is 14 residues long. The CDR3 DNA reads TGTGCCAGCAGCGCTGCCCGCAGCGGGTACGAGCAGTACTTC. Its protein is CASSAARSGYEQYF.

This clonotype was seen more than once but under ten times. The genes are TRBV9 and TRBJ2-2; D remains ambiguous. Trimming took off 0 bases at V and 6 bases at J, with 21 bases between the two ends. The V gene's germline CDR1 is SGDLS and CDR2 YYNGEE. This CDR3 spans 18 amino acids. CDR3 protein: CASSVAIRTSGRPGELFF. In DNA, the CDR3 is TGTGCCAGCAGCGTAGCTATTCGGACCTCCGGTCGACCCGGGGAGCTGTTTTTT.

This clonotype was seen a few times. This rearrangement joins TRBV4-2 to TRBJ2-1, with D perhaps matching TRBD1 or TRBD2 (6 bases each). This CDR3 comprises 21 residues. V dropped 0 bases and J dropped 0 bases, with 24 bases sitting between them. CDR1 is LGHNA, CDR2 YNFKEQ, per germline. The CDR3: CASSQEAYGGRVPSSYNEQFF. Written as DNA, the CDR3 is TGTGCCAGCAGCCAAGAGGCTTACGGGGGCCGCGTACCGAGCTCCTACAATGAGCAGTTCTTC.

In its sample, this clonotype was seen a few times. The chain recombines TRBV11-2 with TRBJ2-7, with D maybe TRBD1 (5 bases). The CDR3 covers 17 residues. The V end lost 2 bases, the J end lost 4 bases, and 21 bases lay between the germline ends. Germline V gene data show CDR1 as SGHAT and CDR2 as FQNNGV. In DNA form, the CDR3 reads TGTGCCAGCAGCTTAAGGTCCAGGGTAAGATTGGTGTACGAGCAGTACTTC. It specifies CASSLRSRVRLVYEQYF. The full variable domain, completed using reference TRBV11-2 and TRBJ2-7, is EAGVAQSPRYKIIEKRQSVAFWCNPISGHATLYWYQQILGQGPKLLIQFQNNGVVDDSQLPKDRFSAERLKGVDSTLKIQPAKLEDSAVYLCASSLRSRVRLVYEQYFGPGTRLTVT.

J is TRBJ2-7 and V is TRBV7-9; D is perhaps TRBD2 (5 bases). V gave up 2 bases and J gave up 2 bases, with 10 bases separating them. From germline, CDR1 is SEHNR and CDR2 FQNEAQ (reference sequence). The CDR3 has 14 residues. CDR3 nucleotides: TGTGCCAGCAGCTTAATCGAGGGAACCTACGAGCAGTACTTC. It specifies CASSLIEGTYEQYF.

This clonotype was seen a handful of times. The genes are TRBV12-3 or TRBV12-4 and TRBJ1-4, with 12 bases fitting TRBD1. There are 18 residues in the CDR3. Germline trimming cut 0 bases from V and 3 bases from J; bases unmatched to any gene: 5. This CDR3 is CASSLAGTGGRANEKLFF. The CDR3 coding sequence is TGTGCCAGCAGTTTAGCCGGGACAGGGGGCAGGGCTAATGAAAAACTGTTTTTT.

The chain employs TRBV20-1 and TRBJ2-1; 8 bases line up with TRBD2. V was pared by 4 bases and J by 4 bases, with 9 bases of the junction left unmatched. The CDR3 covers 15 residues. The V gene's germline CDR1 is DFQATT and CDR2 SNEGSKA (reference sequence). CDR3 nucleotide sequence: TGCAGTGCTAAAGGACTAGCTTTCACGTACAATGAGCAGTTCTTC. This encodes CSAKGLAFTYNEQFF.

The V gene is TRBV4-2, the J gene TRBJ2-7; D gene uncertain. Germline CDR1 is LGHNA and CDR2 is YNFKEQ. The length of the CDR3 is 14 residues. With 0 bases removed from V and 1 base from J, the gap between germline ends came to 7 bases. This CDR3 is CASSQETTSYEQYF. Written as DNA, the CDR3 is TGTGCCAGCAGCCAAGAAACCACTTCCTACGAGCAGTACTTC.

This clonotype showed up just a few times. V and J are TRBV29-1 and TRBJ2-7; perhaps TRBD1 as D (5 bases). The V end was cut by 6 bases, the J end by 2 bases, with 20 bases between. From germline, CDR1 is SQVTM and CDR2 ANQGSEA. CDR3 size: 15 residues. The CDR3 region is CSVRFGRGSPYEQYF. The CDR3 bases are TGCAGCGTAAGGTTTGGAAGGGGCTCCCCCTACGAGCAGTACTTC.

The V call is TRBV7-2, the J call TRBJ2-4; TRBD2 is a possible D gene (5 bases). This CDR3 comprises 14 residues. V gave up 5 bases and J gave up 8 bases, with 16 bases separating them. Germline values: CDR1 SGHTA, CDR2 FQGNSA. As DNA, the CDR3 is TGTGCCAGCAGCCCGGAACTAGTCTTGGACATTCAGTACTTC. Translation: CASSPELVLDIQYF. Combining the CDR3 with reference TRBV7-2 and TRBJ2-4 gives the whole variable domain GAGVSQSPSNKVTEKGKDVELRCDPISGHTALYWYRQSLGQGLEFLIYFQGNSAPDKSGLPSDRFSAERTGGSVSTLTIQRTQQEDSAVYLCASSPELVLDIQYFGAGTRLSVL.

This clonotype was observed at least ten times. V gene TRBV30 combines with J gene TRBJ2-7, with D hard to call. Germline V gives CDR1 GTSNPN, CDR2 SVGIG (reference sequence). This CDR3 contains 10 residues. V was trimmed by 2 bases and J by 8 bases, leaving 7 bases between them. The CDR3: CAWSRYKQYF. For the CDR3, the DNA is TGTGCCTGGAGTCGGTACAAGCAGTACTTC.

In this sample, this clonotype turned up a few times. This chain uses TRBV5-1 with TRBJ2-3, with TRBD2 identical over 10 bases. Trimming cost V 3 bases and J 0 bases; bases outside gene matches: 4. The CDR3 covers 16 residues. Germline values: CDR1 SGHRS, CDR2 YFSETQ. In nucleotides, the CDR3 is TGCGCCAGCAGCTCTGGACTAGCGGTTAGCACAGATACGCAGTATTTT. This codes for CASSSGLAVSTDTQYF.